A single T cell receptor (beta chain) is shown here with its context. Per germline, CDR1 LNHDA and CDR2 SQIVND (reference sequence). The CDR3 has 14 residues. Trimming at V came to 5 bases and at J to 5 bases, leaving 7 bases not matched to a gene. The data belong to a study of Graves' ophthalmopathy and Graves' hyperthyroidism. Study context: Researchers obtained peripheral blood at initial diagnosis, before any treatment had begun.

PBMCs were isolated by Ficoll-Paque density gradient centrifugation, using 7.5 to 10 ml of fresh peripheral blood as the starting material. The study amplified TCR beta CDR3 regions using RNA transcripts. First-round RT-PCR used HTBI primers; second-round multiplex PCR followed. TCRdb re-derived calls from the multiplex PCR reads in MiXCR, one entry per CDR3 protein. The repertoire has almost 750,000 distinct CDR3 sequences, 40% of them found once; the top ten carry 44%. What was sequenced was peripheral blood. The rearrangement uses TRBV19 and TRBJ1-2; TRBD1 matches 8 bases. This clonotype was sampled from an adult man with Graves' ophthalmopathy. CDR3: CASSVSGGWYGYTF. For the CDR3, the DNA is TGTGCCAGTAGTGTATCAGGGGGCTGGTATGGCTACACCTTC. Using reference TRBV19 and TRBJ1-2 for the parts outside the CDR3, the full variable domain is DGGITQSPKYLFRKEGQNVTLSCEQNLNHDAMYWYRQDPGQGLRLIYYSQIVNDFQKGDIAEGYSVSREKKESFPLTVTSAQKNPTAFYLCASSVSGGWYGYTFGSGTRLTVV.